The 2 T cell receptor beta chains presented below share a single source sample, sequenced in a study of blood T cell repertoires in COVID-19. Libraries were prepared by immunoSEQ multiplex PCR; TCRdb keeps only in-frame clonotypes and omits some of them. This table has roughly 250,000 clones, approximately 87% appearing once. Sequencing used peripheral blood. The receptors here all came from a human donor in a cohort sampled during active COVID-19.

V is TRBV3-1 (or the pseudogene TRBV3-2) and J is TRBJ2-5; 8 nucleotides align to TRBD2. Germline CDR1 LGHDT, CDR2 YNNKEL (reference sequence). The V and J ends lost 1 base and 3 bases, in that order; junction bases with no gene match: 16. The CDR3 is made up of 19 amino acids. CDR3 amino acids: CASSQVMGREGADEETQYF. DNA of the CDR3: TGTGCCAGCAGCCAAGTAATGGGACGGGAGGGTGCCGACGAAGAGACCCAGTACTTC.

CDR3 loop: CASSTYRGDQPQHF. The CDR3 region has the DNA TGCGCCAGCAGTACCTACAGGGGGGATCAGCCCCAGCATTTT. This chain joins TRBV10-2 and TRBJ1-5, with 8 bases identical to TRBD1. Germline V gene lookup returns CDR1 WSHSY and CDR2 SAAADI. The V and J ends lost 5 bases and 5 bases, in that order; junction bases with no gene match: 5. CDR3 length equals 14 residues.